The clone carrying this TCR beta chain was counted once. The data were obtained in a study of blood T cell repertoires in COVID-19. Background on the study: The study drew acute and convalescent COVID-19 samples from the United States, Italy and Spain. PBMCs, B-cell-depleted T cells, or T cells provided the cDNA or gDNA that made up the material.

Under the authors' procedure: Nucleated cell counts were estimated from reference gene primer amplification. The method was immunoSEQ multiplex PCR; TCRdb's version includes in-frame clones alone and lacks a portion of them. V and J calls and clone size follow that table, whereas D and trimming were derived from the DNA. The sample consists of over 300,000 clones, around 91% of them appearing once. The CDR3 consists of 15 residues. Germline V gene data show CDR1 as MNHNY and CDR2 as SVGAGI (reference sequence). Trimming left V 7 bases short and J 0 bases short, with 10 bases between. Sequencing input: peripheral blood. The TCR originated in a young man with active or convalescent COVID-19. V and J are TRBV6-6 and TRBJ1-6; TRBD1 is a possible D gene (5 bases). CDR3 region: CASTDRTSYNSPLHF. DNA for the CDR3: TGTGCCAGCACCGACAGAACCTCCTATAATTCACCCCTCCACTTT.